These 10 T cell receptor beta chains share one sample of origin, sequenced in a study of shared clonotypes between healthy human individuals. Generated by immunoSEQ multiplex PCR, the TCRdb table keeps only in-frame clones and is missing some. The sample has approximately 1,500,000 clones; 96% are singletons. The specimen was naive CD4+ T cells sorted from blood. Subset: CD45RA+ positively selected. The receptor set was obtained from a man younger than 45 in good health.

This clone was observed a single time. The chain uses TRBV6-6 and TRBJ1-1; the match to TRBD1 covers 7 bases. The CDR3 consists of 14 residues. Per germline, CDR1 MNHNY and CDR2 SVGAGI (reference sequence). V was pared by 6 bases and J by 1 base, with 5 bases of the junction left unmatched. CDR3 residues: CASSPRQGNTEAFF. The CDR3 bases are TGTGCCAGCAGCCCTAGACAGGGGAACACTGAAGCTTTCTTT.

Notes on this clone: The same CDR3 also results from other DNA sequences found in this sample. The chain uses TRBV19 and TRBJ1-5; 11 nucleotides align to TRBD1. The CDR3 sequence is 15 residues long. CDR1 LNHDA and CDR2 SQIVND come from the germline V gene (reference sequence). V shed 6 bases, J shed 4 bases, and the junction held 5 bases outside the gene matches. CDR3: CASSTGTGGNQPQHF. As DNA, the CDR3 is TGTGCCAGTAGCACTGGGACAGGGGGGAATCAGCCCCAGCATTTT. The complete variable domain, with remaining parts taken from reference TRBV19 and TRBJ1-5, reads DGGITQSPKYLFRKEGQNVTLSCEQNLNHDAMYWYRQDPGQGLRLIYYSQIVNDFQKGDIAEGYSVSREKKESFPLTVTSAQKNPTAFYLCASSTGTGGNQPQHFGDGTRLSIL.

The rearrangement links TRBV5-1 to TRBJ2-4, with unresolved D. V lost 0 bases, J lost 7 bases, and 14 bases lay in between. Germline V gene lookup returns CDR1 SGHRS and CDR2 YFSETQ. CDR3 size: 15 residues. CDR3 DNA sequence: TGCGCCAGCAGCTTGGAGGCACCGAACCTCAACATTCAGTACTTC. This gives the protein CASSLEAPNLNIQYF.

The V call is TRBV6-5, the J call TRBJ1-4; D possibly corresponds to TRBD1 (5 bases). Germline-derived CDR1 and CDR2 are MNHEY and SVGAGI. CDR3 size: 15 residues. V lost 5 bases and J 2 bases, leaving 12 bases between the germline ends. CDR3 coding DNA: TGTGCCAGCAGTAACCGGGGCTCGACTAATGAAAAACTGTTTTTT. This codes for CASSNRGSTNEKLFF.

The chain combines TRBV23-1 with TRBJ1-2; D unclear. TRBV23-1 is sorted into the ORF group, with uncertain function. Trimming stripped 1 base from V and 2 bases from J, with 17 bases between. This CDR3 spans 17 amino acids. CDR3: CASSQWAPDSSNYGYTF. CDR3 DNA: TGCGCCAGCAGTCAATGGGCCCCAGACTCGTCCAACTATGGCTACACCTTC.

This chain connects TRBV28 to TRBJ2-7; D is unclear. Looked up from germline, CDR1 is MDHEN and CDR2 is SYDVKM. The V end was cut by 2 bases, the J end by 5 bases, with 22 bases between. This CDR3 comprises 17 residues. CDR3 in amino acids: CASSLALRQFRVDEQYF. DNA for the CDR3: TGTGCCAGCAGTTTAGCCCTCAGGCAATTCCGAGTAGACGAGCAGTACTTC.

This chain links TRBV7-2 with TRBJ2-1; D unresolved. Trimming stripped 5 bases from V and 5 bases from J, with 10 bases between. The CDR3 runs 13 residues. Per the germline V gene, CDR1 is SGHTA and CDR2 is FQGNSA. The CDR3 region has the DNA TGTGCCAGCAGCAACGGGCCACACAATGAGCAGTTCTTC. Translation gives CASSNGPHNEQFF. The whole variable domain, remainder taken from reference TRBV7-2 and TRBJ2-1, is GAGVSQSPSNKVTEKGKDVELRCDPISGHTALYWYRQSLGQGLEFLIYFQGNSAPDKSGLPSDRFSAERTGGSVSTLTIQRTQQEDSAVYLCASSNGPHNEQFFGPGTRLTVL.

This chain connects TRBV2 to TRBJ2-2, with 7 bases lining up with TRBD2. The CDR3 is made up of 14 amino acids. CDR1 and CDR2 (germline): SNHLY, FYNNEI. With V trimmed by 7 bases and J by 6 bases, 8 bases remained unmatched. The CDR3 nucleotides are TGTGCCAGCACTTTCGGCGGGAGTTCCGGGGAGCTGTTTTTT. Its protein product is CASTFGGSSGELFF.

The chain uses TRBV10-2 and TRBJ2-3; D gene unclear. V lost 8 bases and J 0 bases, leaving 9 bases between the germline ends. Looked up from germline, CDR1 is WSHSY and CDR2 is SAAADI. The CDR3 sequence is 13 residues long. CDR3 loop: CASLPASTDTQYF. The CDR3 region has the DNA TGCGCCAGCCTGCCGGCTAGCACAGATACGCAGTATTTT.

This clone was counted between two and nine times. This sequence joins TRBV19 and TRBJ2-2; D gene ambiguous. V was shortened by 3 bases and J by 3 bases, with 2 bases between the two germline ends. Per the germline V gene, CDR1 is LNHDA and CDR2 is SQIVND (reference sequence). This CDR3 has 12 residues. CDR3 bases: TGTGCCAGTAGTATGTACACCGGGGAGCTGTTTTTT. The encoded protein is CASSMYTGELFF. The variable domain in full, completed from reference TRBV19 and TRBJ2-2, reads DGGITQSPKYLFRKEGQNVTLSCEQNLNHDAMYWYRQDPGQGLRLIYYSQIVNDFQKGDIAEGYSVSREKKESFPLTVTSAQKNPTAFYLCASSMYTGELFFGEGSRLTVL.